Below, one T cell receptor beta chain is given with its context. This specimen comes from a study of cytomegalovirus exposure and HLA in healthy donors. The method was immunoSEQ multiplex PCR; TCRdb's version includes in-frame clones alone and lacks a portion of them. The sample lists about 200,000 clones, around 87% occurring once. V was trimmed by 0 bases and J by 2 bases, leaving 16 bases between them. This CDR3 spans 17 amino acids. CDR1 and CDR2 (germline): SGDLS, YYNGEE. The rearrangement joins TRBV9 to TRBJ2-3; a weak D match, TRBD2 (6 bases). Sample: PBMCs. The sequence was obtained from a woman in her late teens or twenties in good health and CMV-seropositive. CDR3 bases: TGTGCCAGCAGCGTAGCGGGAGACGAGAGGGTCACAGATACGCAGTATTTT. It codes for CASSVAGDERVTDTQYF.